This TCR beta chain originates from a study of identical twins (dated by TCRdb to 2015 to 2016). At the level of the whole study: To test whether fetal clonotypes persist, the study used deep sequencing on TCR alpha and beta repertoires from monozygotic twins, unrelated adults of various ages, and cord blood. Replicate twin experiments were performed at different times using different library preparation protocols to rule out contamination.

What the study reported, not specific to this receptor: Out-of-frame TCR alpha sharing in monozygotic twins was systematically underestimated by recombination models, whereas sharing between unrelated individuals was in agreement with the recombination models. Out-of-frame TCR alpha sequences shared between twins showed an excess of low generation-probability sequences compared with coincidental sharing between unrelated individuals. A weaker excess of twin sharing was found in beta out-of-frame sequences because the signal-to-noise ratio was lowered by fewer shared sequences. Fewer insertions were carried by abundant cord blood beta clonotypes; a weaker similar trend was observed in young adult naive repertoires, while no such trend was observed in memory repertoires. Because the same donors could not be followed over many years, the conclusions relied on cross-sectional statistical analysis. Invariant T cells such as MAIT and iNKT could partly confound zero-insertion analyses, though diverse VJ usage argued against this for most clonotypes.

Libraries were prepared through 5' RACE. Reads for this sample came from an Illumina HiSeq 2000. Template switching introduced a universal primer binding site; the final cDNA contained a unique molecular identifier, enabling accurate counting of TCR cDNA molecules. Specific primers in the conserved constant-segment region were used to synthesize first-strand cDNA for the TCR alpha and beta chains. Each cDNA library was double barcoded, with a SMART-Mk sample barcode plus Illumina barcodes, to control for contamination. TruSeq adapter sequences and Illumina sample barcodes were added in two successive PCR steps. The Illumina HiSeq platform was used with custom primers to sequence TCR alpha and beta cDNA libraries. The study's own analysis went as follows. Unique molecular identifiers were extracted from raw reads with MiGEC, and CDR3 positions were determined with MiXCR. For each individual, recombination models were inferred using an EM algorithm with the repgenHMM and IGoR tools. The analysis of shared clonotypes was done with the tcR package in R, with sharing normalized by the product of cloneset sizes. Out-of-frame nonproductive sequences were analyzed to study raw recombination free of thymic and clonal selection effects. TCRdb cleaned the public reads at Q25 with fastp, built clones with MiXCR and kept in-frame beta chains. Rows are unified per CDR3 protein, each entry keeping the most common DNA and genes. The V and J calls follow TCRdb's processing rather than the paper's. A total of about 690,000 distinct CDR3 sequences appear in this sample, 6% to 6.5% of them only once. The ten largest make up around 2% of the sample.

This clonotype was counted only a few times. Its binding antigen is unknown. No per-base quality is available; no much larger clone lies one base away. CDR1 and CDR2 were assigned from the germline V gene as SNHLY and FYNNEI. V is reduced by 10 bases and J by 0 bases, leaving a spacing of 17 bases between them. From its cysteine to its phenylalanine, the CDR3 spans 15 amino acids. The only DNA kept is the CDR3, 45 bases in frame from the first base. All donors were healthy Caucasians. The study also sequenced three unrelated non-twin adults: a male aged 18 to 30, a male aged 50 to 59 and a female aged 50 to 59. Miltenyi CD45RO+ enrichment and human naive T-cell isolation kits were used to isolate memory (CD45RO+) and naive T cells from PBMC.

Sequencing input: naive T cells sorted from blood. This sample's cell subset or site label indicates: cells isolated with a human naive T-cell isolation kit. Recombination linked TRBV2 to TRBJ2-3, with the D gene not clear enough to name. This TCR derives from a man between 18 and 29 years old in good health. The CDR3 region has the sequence CATSSGHSSTDTQYF. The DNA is TGTGCCACCTCCTCCGGGCATTCTAGCACAGATACGCAGTATTTT.